The TCR beta chain described here comes from a study of OX40 agonist ivuxolimab in advanced cancers. Findings and caveats of the study: In the 0.1-3.0 mg/kg groups, partial responders showed among the lowest expansion. The mean number of expanded clones was higher in CD8+ T cells than in CD4+. Certain nonresponding patients likewise had low normalized T-cell clonal expansion.

Of note for this clone: Its antigen is currently unknown.

Per the germline V gene, CDR1 is LNHDA and CDR2 is SQIVND (reference sequence). The germline V and J ends were trimmed by 5 bases and 0 bases, with 10 bases remaining between them. The length of the CDR3 is 14 residues. Sequenced by immunoSEQ multiplex PCR; TCRdb stores in-frame clones only, minus some. This repertoire shows about 48,000 clones, 80% to 90% found once; its top ten account for approximately 10%. This rearrangement joins TRBV19 to TRBJ1-1; unclear D gene. The sequence was collected from an adult with an advanced solid tumor such as melanoma, head and neck, liver or kidney cancer. The source material was CD4+ or CD8+ T cells sorted from blood, sampled in a trial of the OX40 agonist ivuxolimab. This chain's CDR3 is CASSGRGLNTEAFF. CDR3 DNA sequence: TGTGCCAGTAGTGGTCGGGGTTTGAACACTGAAGCTTTCTTT. Together with reference TRBV19 and TRBJ1-1, the CDR3 gives the full variable domain: DGGITQSPKYLFRKEGQNVTLSCEQNLNHDAMYWYRQDPGQGLRLIYYSQIVNDFQKGDIAEGYSVSREKKESFPLTVTSAQKNPTAFYLCASSGRGLNTEAFFGQGTRLTVV.